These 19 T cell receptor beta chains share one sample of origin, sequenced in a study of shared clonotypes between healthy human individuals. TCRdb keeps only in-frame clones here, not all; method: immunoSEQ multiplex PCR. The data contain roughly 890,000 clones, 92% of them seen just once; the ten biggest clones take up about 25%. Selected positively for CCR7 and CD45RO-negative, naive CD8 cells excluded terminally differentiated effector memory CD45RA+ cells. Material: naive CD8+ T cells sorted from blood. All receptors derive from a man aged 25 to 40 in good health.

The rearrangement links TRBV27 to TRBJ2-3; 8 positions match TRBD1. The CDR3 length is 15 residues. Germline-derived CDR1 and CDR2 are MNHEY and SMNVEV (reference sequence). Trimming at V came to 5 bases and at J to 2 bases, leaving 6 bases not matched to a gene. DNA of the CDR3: TGTGCCAGCAGTCACCGGGACAGGTACACAGATACGCAGTATTTT. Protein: CASSHRDRYTDTQYF.

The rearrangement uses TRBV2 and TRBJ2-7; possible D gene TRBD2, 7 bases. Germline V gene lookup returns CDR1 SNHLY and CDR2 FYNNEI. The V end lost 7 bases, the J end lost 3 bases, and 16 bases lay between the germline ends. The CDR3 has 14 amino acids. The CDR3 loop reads CASTDWGGSYEQYF. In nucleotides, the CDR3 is TGTGCCAGCACCGACTGGGGGGGCAGCTACGAGCAGTACTTC.

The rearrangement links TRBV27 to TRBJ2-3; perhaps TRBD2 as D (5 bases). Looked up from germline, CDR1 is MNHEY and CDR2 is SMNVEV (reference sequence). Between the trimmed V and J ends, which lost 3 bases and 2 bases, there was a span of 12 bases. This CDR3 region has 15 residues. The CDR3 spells CASSLYGNPTDTQYF. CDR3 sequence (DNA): TGTGCCAGCAGTTTGTACGGGAACCCCACAGATACGCAGTATTTT.

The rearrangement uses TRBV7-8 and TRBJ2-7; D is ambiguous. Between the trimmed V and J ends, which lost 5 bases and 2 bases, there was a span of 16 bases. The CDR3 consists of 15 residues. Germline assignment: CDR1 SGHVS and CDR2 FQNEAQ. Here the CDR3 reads CASSPAPNVAYEQYF. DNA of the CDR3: TGTGCCAGCAGCCCCGCCCCGAACGTAGCCTACGAGCAGTACTTC.

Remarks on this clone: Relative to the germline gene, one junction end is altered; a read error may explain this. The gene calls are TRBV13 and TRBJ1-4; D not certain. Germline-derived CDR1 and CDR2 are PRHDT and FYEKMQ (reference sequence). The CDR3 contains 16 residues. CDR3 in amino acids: CASSLGLSPTNEKLFF. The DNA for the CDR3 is TGTGCCAGCAGCCTAGGCCTTTCTCCCACTAATGAAAAACTGTTTTTT.

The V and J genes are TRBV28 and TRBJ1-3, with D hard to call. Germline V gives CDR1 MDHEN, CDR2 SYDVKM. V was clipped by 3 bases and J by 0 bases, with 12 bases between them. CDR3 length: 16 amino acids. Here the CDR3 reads CASSLSSGYSGNTIYF. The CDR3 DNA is TGTGCCAGCAGTTTGTCTAGCGGCTACTCTGGAAACACCATATATTTT. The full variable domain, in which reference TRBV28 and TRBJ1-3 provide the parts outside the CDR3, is DVKVTQSSRYLVKRTGEKVFLECVQDMDHENMFWYRQDPGLGLRLIYFSYDVKMKEKGDIPEGYSVSREKKERFSLILESASTNQTSMYLCASSLSSGYSGNTIYFGEGSWLTVV.

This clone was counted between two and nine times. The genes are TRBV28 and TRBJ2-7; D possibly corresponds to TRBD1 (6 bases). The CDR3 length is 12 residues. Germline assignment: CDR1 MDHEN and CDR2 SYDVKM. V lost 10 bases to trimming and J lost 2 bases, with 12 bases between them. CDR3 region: CATAQGTYEQYF. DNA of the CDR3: TGTGCCACCGCACAGGGAACCTACGAGCAGTACTTC.

The CDR3 sequence is CASSHEPGLYNEQFF. In nucleotides, the CDR3 is TGCGCCAGCAGCCATGAGCCGGGATTGTACAATGAGCAGTTCTTC. The rearrangement uses TRBV4-1 and TRBJ2-1, with a tentative D call TRBD2 (5 bases). Looked up from germline, CDR1 is MGHRA and CDR2 is YSYEKL. Trimming shortened V by 3 bases and J by 4 bases, and 13 bases separated the two germline ends. There are 15 residues in the CDR3.

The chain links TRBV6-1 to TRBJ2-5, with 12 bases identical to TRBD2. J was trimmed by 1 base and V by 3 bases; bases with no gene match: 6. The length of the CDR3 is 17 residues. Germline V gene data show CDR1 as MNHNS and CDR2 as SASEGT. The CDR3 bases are TGTGCCAGCAGTGAGGGACTAGCGGGTCCTTCCCAAGAGACCCAGTACTTC. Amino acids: CASSEGLAGPSQETQYF.

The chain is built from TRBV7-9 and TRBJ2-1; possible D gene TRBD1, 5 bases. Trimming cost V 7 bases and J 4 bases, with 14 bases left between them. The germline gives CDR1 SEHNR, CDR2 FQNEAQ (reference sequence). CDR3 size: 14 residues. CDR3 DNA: TGTGCCAGCAAACAGGACGACCCGTACAATGAGCAGTTCTTC. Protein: CASKQDDPYNEQFF.

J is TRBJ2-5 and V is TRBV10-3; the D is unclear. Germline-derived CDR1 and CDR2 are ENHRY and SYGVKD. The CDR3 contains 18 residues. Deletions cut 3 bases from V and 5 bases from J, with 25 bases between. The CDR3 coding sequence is TGTGCCATCAGTGACTTAAACAAAGGCTACCCGTCTGAGGAGACCCAGTACTTC. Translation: CAISDLNKGYPSEETQYF.

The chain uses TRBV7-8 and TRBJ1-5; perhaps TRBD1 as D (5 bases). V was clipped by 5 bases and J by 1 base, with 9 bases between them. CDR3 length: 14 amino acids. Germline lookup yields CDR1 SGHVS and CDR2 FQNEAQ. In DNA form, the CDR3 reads TGTGCCAGCAGCGGGGACGGGAGCAATCAGCCCCAGCATTTT. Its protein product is CASSGDGSNQPQHF. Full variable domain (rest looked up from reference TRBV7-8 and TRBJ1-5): GAGVSQSPRYKVAKRGQDVALRCDPISGHVSLFWYQQALGQGPEFLTYFQNEAQLDKSGLPSDRFFAERPEGSVSTLKIQRTQQEDSAVYLCASSGDGSNQPQHFGDGTRLSIL.

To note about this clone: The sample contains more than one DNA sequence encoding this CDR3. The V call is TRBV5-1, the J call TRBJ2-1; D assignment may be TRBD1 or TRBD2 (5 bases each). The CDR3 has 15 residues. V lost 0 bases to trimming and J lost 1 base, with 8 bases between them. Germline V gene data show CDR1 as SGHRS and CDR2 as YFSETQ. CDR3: CASSLGGSSYNEQFF. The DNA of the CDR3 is TGCGCCAGCAGCTTGGGGGGGAGTTCCTACAATGAGCAGTTCTTC.

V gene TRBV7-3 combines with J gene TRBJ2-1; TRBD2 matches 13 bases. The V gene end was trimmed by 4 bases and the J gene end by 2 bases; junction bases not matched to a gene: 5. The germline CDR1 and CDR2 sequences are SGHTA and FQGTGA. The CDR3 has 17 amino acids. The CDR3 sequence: CASSSWTSGSPYNEQFF. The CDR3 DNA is TGTGCCAGCAGCTCGTGGACTAGCGGGAGCCCCTACAATGAGCAGTTCTTC.

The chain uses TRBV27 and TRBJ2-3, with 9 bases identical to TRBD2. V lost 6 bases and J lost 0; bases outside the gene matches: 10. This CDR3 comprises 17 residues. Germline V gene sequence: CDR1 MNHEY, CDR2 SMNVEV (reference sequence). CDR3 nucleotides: TGTGCCAGCAGCCTGATTGGACTAGCGACTAGCACAGATACGCAGTATTTT. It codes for CASSLIGLATSTDTQYF.

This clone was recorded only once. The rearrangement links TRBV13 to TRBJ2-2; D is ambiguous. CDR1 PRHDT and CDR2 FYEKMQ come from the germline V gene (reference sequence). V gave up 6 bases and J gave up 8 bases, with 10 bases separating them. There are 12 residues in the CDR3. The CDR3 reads CASSPITGELFF. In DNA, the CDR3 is TGTGCCAGCAGTCCGATAACAGGGGAGCTGTTTTTT.

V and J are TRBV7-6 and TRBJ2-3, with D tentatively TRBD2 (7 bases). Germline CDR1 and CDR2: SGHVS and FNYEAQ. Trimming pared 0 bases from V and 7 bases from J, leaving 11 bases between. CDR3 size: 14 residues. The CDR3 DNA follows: TGTGCCAGCAGCTTAGCGGCGGGGGCGTATACGCAGTATTTT. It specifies CASSLAAGAYTQYF.

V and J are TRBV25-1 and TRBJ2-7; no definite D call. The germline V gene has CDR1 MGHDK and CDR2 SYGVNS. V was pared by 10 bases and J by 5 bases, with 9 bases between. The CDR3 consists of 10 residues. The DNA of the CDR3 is TGTGCCACCGAGACCCACGAGCAGTACTTC. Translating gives CATETHEQYF.

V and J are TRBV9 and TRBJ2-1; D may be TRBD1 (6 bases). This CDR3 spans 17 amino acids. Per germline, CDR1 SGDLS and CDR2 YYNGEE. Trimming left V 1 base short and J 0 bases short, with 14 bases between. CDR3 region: CASSVLGGRYSYNEQFF. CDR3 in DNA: TGTGCCAGCAGCGTACTAGGGGGACGCTACTCCTACAATGAGCAGTTCTTC.